Listed below are T cell receptor beta chains from one sample, sequenced in a study of T cells in Graves' hyperthyroidism and ophthalmopathy. TCRdb re-called the multiplex PCR reads with MiXCR, one entry per CDR3 protein. Here the sample spans about 560,000 distinct CDR3 sequences, around 42% being singletons. What was sequenced was peripheral blood or thyroid tissue (not recorded which). The receptors originated from a woman between 18 and 30 years old with Graves' hyperthyroidism. The CDR3 runs from the conserved cysteine through the conserved F or W. The D gene is left open where the match is weak. Clone size is stated in some rows and not others, as once, few, many or a class when expanded.

D gene | clone size | J gene | V gene | CDR3 protein | CDR3 DNA
- | - | TRBJ1-5 | TRBV20-1 | CSARDPADPGNQPQHF | TGCAGTGCTAGAGATCCTGCAGATCCGGGCAATCAGCCCCAGCATTTT
- | few | TRBJ1-1 | TRBV5-1 | CASSLWTGNTEAFF | TGCGCCAGCAGCTTATGGACGGGGAACACTGAAGCTTTCTTT
- | - | TRBJ1-5 | TRBV19 | CASSIGDVGNQPQHF | TGTGCCAGTAGTATAGGGGACGTTGGCAATCAGCCCCAGCATTTT
TRBD1 | - | TRBJ2-7 | TRBV9 | CASSVADRGAYEQYF | TGTGCCAGCAGCGTAGCGGACAGGGGGGCCTACGAGCAGTACTTC
- | few | TRBJ1-5 | TRBV7-9 | CASSLGYSPSNQPQHF | TGTGCCAGCAGCCTTGGGTATAGCCCCAGCAATCAGCCCCAGCATTTT
- | - | TRBJ1-1 | TRBV5-1 | CASSYDVLNTEAFF | TGCGCCAGCAGCTATGACGTTTTGAACACTGAAGCTTTCTTT
- | - | TRBJ2-5 | TRBV9 | CASSVGGYQETQYF | TGTGCCAGCAGCGTAGGGGGGTACCAAGAGACCCAGTACTTC
- | - | TRBJ1-2 | TRBV7-9 | CASRLERNGYTF | TGTGCCAGCAGGTTAGAAAGAAACGGCTACACCTTC
- | many | TRBJ1-4 | TRBV10-3 | CAISVSRGSEKLFF | TGTGCCATCAGTGTCTCCAGGGGAAGTGAAAAACTGTTTTTT
TRBD2 | - | TRBJ2-5 | TRBV7-9 | CASSLVGTSQTQYF | TGTGCCAGCAGCTTGGTAGGGACTAGCCAGACCCAGTACTTC
TRBD2 | - | TRBJ2-6 | TRBV9 | CASSSSGRAAGANVLTF | TGTGCCAGCAGTTCTAGCGGGAGGGCCGCCGGGGCCAACGTCCTGACTTTC
- | - | TRBJ1-1 | TRBV7-9 | CASSHGPGGANTEAFF | TGTGCCAGCAGCCATGGCCCTGGGGGGGCGAACACTGAAGCTTTCTTT
- | - | TRBJ1-1 | TRBV11-1 | CASSPDSIFTEAFF | TGTGCCAGCAGCCCCGACAGTATTTTCACTGAAGCTTTCTTT
- | once | TRBJ1-1 | TRBV29-1 | CGVDPNTAIDTEAFF | TGCGGCGTTGACCCCAATACAGCGATAGACACTGAAGCTTTCTTT
- | - | TRBJ2-5 | TRBV20-1 | CSAQGGGGFGETQYF | TGCAGTGCCCAAGGGGGAGGAGGGTTCGGAGAGACCCAGTACTTC
- | once | TRBJ1-1 | TRBV6-5 | CASSLWGVVDTEAFF | TGTGCCAGCAGTTTATGGGGGGTAGTTGACACTGAAGCTTTCTTT
- | few | TRBJ2-7 | TRBV7-7 | CASSLRQSGTAYEQYF | TGTGCCAGCAGCTTACGACAGAGCGGGACAGCCTACGAGCAGTACTTC
TRBD1 | - | TRBJ1-5 | TRBV10-3 | CAISEPDRGSNQPQHF | TGTGCCATCAGTGAGCCGGACAGGGGTAGCAATCAGCCCCAGCATTTT
- | many | TRBJ1-2 | TRBV10-3 | CAIRAGVGVGYTF | TGTGCCATCCGTGCTGGGGTTGGGGTTGGCTACACCTTC
- | - | TRBJ1-2 | TRBV24-1 | CATSAAGPANGYTF | TGTGCCACCAGTGCCGCTGGACCTGCGAATGGCTACACCTTC
TRBD2 | many | TRBJ2-7 | TRBV7-9 | CASSSWGSGSLYEQYF | TGTGCCAGCAGCTCATGGGGTAGCGGGAGTCTCTACGAGCAGTACTTC
TRBD2 | - | TRBJ2-7 | TRBV20-1 | CSARGLAGVSYEQYF | TGCAGTGCTAGAGGACTAGCGGGAGTGTCCTACGAGCAGTACTTC
- | - | TRBJ1-2 | TRBV7-2 | CASSLVRGPTGDGYTF | TGTGCCAGCAGCTTGGTTAGGGGACCCACAGGAGATGGCTACACCTTC
TRBD2 | - | TRBJ2-7 | TRBV7-6 | CASSSGSVEQYF | TGTGCCAGCAGCAGCGGGAGTGTCGAGCAGTACTTC
TRBD1 | many | TRBJ2-7 | TRBV2 | CASRGTGDSF | TGTGCCAGCAGGGGGACAGGGGATTCTTTC
- | few | TRBJ2-7 | TRBV7-8 | CASSSRQTYSYEQYF | TGTGCCAGCAGCTCAAGACAGACATACTCCTACGAGCAGTACTTC
- | many | TRBJ2-2 | TRBV5-4 | CATMVGGNTGELFF | TGTGCCACTATGGTTGGAGGCAACACCGGGGAGCTGTTTTTT
- | many | TRBJ2-2 | TRBV10-3 | CAISKDNTGELFF | TGTGCCATCAGTAAGGATAACACCGGGGAGCTGTTTTTT
TRBD1 | few | TRBJ2-5 | TRBV2 | CASRPRTGGRETQYF | TGTGCCAGCAGACCCCGGACAGGGGGACGGGAGACCCAGTACTTC
TRBD1 | - | TRBJ2-7 | TRBV7-6 | CASTRQGQAYEQYF | TGTGCCAGCACCCGACAGGGACAAGCCTACGAGCAGTACTTC
- | few | TRBJ2-2 | TRBV7-2 | CATSKRAGVNLGELFF | TGTGCCACCTCAAAGAGGGCAGGAGTGAACCTCGGGGAGCTGTTTTTT
- | - | TRBJ1-5 | TRBV9 | CASSKSDDQPQHF | TGTGCCAGCAGCAAATCGGATGATCAGCCCCAGCATTTT
- | few | TRBJ2-5 | TRBV6-1 | CASSVPPRDIQETQYF | TGTGCCAGCAGTGTACCTCCCAGGGACATCCAAGAGACCCAGTACTTC
TRBD1 | - | TRBJ1-5 | TRBV2 | CASRDRYSNQPQHF | TGTGCCAGCCGGGACAGGTATAGCAATCAGCCCCAGCATTTT
TRBD1 | many | TRBJ1-1 | TRBV10-3 | CAISDPGQGMNTEAFF | TGTGCCATCAGTGACCCCGGACAGGGAATGAACACTGAAGCTTTCTTT
- | few | TRBJ2-7 | TRBV19 | CASSQSPGTLYEQYF | TGTGCCAGTAGTCAATCCCCCGGGACTCTCTACGAGCAGTACTTC
- | few | TRBJ1-1 | TRBV9 | CASSPSAGLLTEAFF | TGTGCCAGCAGCCCCTCCGCGGGGTTACTGACTGAAGCTTTCTTT
- | many | TRBJ1-5 | TRBV24-1 | CATSATDGDFNQPQHF | TGTGCCACCAGTGCCACGGACGGAGACTTCAATCAGCCCCAGCATTTT
- | - | TRBJ1-3 | TRBV24-1 | CATSDLLVGPSGNTIYF | TGTGCCACCAGTGATCTTTTGGTTGGACCGTCCGGAAACACCATATATTTT